Listed below are T cell receptor beta chains from one sample, sequenced in a study of CD8 T cells in Susac syndrome. Each CDR3 protein is one row after TCRdb ran MiXCR on the immunoSEQ multiplex PCR reads. The sample consists of about 52,000 distinct CDR3 sequences, 93% of them appearing once. Sequenced input: CD8+ T cells from PBMCs. The source is a human donor with multiple sclerosis. Both conserved end residues are part of each CDR3. D genes are given only for firm matches. Where a row states a size, it is once, few, many or the class of an expanded clone; other rows omit it.

size | J | D | V | CDR3 | DNA
. | TRBJ1-5 | . | TRBV27 | CASSSTRNQPQHF | TGTGCCAGCAGTTCTACCAGGAATCAGCCCCAGCATTTT
. | TRBJ2-1 | TRBD2 | TRBV25-1 | CASHSGGLREQFF | TGTGCCAGCCATAGCGGGGGGCTGAGGGAGCAGTTCTTC
. | TRBJ2-7 | . | TRBV4-1 | CASSQAGIQYF | TGCGCCAGCAGCCAGGCAGGGATACAGTACTTC
. | TRBJ2-1 | TRBD1 | TRBV5-6 | CASIPGQGPYNEQFF | TGTGCCAGCATCCCGGGACAGGGGCCCTACAATGAGCAGTTCTTC
. | TRBJ1-1 | . | TRBV12-3/TRBV12-4 | CASSPRYGETEAFF | TGTGCCAGCAGCCCTCGCTACGGGGAGACTGAAGCTTTCTTT
. | TRBJ2-1 | TRBD2 | TRBV4-3 | CASSQDSGSGRYNEQFF | TGCGCCAGCAGCCAAGATAGCGGGAGCGGTCGCTACAATGAGCAGTTCTTC
. | TRBJ1-6 | TRBD1 | TRBV12-3/TRBV12-4 | CASSPRTGHNSPLHF | TGTGCCAGCAGCCCCAGGACAGGGCATAATTCACCCCTCCACTTT
once | TRBJ2-7 | . | TRBV4-1 | CASSQVDGGVYEQYF | TGCGCCAGCAGCCAGGTCGACGGGGGTGTTTACGAGCAGTACTTC
. | TRBJ1-6 | . | TRBV27 | CASSPSGVILPHF | TGTGCCAGCAGTCCTTCAGGGGTCATTCTCCCTCACTTT
once | TRBJ1-1 | . | TRBV13 | CASSSEGTGLNMNTEAFF | TGTGCCAGCAGCTCAGAAGGGACCGGACTTAACATGAACACTGAAGCTTTCTTT
. | TRBJ1-5 | TRBD1 | TRBV19 | CASSIVGTGDGYSNQPQHF | TGTGCCAGTAGTATAGTAGGGACAGGGGATGGGTATAGCAATCAGCCCCAGCATTTT
once | TRBJ1-1 | . | TRBV7-3 | CASSSRGENTEAFF | TGTGCCAGCAGTTCAAGGGGCGAGAACACTGAAGCTTTCTTT
. | TRBJ2-7 | . | TRBV6-1 | CASRSGPRQGSYEQYF | TGTGCCAGCAGGTCCGGGCCCCGGCAAGGGTCCTACGAGCAGTACTTC
. | TRBJ2-1 | TRBD1 | TRBV6-2/TRBV6-3 | CASSYSTGQGNFNEQFF | TGTGCCAGCAGTTACTCTACGGGACAGGGGAATTTCAATGAGCAGTTCTTC
. | TRBJ1-2 | . | TRBV30 | CAWSESLAGGYTF | TGTGCCTGGAGTGAAAGTCTCGCAGGAGGCTACACCTTC
. | TRBJ2-7 | TRBD1 | TRBV9 | CASSEETGAEQYF | TGTGCCAGCAGCGAAGAGACAGGGGCCGAGCAGTACTTC
. | TRBJ1-1 | . | TRBV6-5 | CASSLTNTEAFF | TGTGCCAGCAGTCTTACGAACACTGAAGCTTTCTTT
once | TRBJ2-7 | . | TRBV5-1 | CASSFIGYEQYF | TGCGCCAGCAGCTTTATTGGGTACGAGCAGTACTTC
. | TRBJ1-5 | . | TRBV23-1 | CASSEAGYQPQHF | TGCGCCAGCAGTGAAGCAGGGTATCAGCCCCAGCATTTT
. | TRBJ2-6 | . | TRBV4-1 | CASSLLPGANVLTF | TGCGCCAGCAGTTTGCTCCCTGGGGCCAACGTCCTGACTTTC
. | TRBJ1-1 | . | TRBV20-1 | CSASGESEAFF | TGCAGTGCTAGCGGTGAATCTGAAGCTTTCTTT
. | TRBJ2-1 | . | TRBV2 | CASSFSEGDNEQFF | TGTGCCAGCAGTTTTTCGGAGGGAGACAATGAGCAGTTCTTC
. | TRBJ2-6 | . | TRBV19 | CASSIAGEGFGFSGANVLTF | TGTGCCAGTAGTATAGCTGGTGAAGGTTTTGGTTTTTCTGGGGCCAACGTCCTGACTTTC
. | TRBJ2-7 | . | TRBV25-1 | CASSEEDRYYEQYF | TGTGCCAGCAGTGAGGAGGACAGATACTACGAGCAGTACTTC
. | TRBJ2-2 | TRBD2 | TRBV9 | CASTPTSGGPTGELFF | TGTGCCAGCACCCCCACTAGCGGGGGACCCACCGGGGAGCTGTTTTTT
. | TRBJ2-3 | . | TRBV27 | CASSFHGATTDTQYF | TGTGCCAGCAGTTTTCACGGGGCAACTACAGATACGCAGTATTTT
. | TRBJ1-2 | . | TRBV6-5 | CASSYYRAADYGYTF | TGTGCCAGCAGTTACTACAGGGCTGCGGACTATGGCTACACCTTC
. | TRBJ1-1 | . | TRBV9 | CASSVGAGPSTEAFF | TGTGCCAGCAGCGTAGGGGCAGGGCCAAGCACTGAAGCTTTCTTT
. | TRBJ2-7 | TRBD1 | TRBV5-6 | CASSPNRGRGEQYF | TGTGCCAGCAGCCCGAACAGGGGCAGAGGCGAGCAGTACTTC